Listed below are T cell receptor beta chains from one sample, sequenced in a study of CD8+CD57+ T cells in acquired aplastic anemia. Each CDR3 protein gets one entry after TCRdb re-called the reads with MiXCR. In the table there are about 220,000 distinct CDR3 sequences, almost 35% of which are singletons. The source material was sorted CD4+, CD8+, or CD8+CD57+ T cells (not recorded which) from PBMCs. These TCRs come from a human donor in good health, serving as a control. CDR3s include the opening cysteine and the closing phenylalanine or tryptophan. The order of the fields is CDR3 protein, CDR3 DNA, D gene, V gene, J gene, clone size. A D gene is named only where the DNA matches it firmly. Rows may omit the clone size; those that give it use once, few, many or a size class.

cdr3_aa: CASSFGQGSQPQHF; cdr3_nt: TGTGCCAGCAGCTTCGGACAGGGGTCCCAGCCCCAGCATTTT; d_call: TRBD1; v_call: TRBV6-2/TRBV6-3; j_call: TRBJ1-5; clone_size: few
cdr3_aa: CASSDLRDRNYGYTF; cdr3_nt: TGTGCCAGCAGTGACCTCCGGGACAGGAACTATGGCTACACCTTC; d_call: TRBD1; v_call: TRBV6-1; j_call: TRBJ1-2; clone_size: few
cdr3_aa: CASSLSAVNTEAFF; cdr3_nt: TGTGCCAGCAGCTTATCAGCGGTAAACACTGAAGCTTTCTTT; d_call: .; v_call: TRBV7-3; j_call: TRBJ1-1; clone_size: many
cdr3_aa: CASSSDGRETQYF; cdr3_nt: TGTGCCAGCAGCTCGGACGGCCGAGAGACCCAGTACTTC; d_call: .; v_call: TRBV5-5; j_call: TRBJ2-5; clone_size: .
cdr3_aa: CSARYGGYNSPLHF; cdr3_nt: TGCAGTGCTAGGTACGGAGGCTATAATTCACCCCTCCACTTT; d_call: .; v_call: TRBV20-1; j_call: TRBJ1-6; clone_size: many
cdr3_aa: CASSPTGLPSGELFF; cdr3_nt: TGTGCCAGCAGCCCCACGGGACTTCCCTCTGGGGAGCTGTTTTTT; d_call: .; v_call: TRBV7-9; j_call: TRBJ2-2; clone_size: few
cdr3_aa: CASSYSSFGNYEQYF; cdr3_nt: TGTGCCAGCAGTTACTCGAGTTTCGGAAACTACGAGCAGTACTTC; d_call: .; v_call: TRBV6-5; j_call: TRBJ2-7; clone_size: many
cdr3_aa: CATMDDRTPEKLFF; cdr3_nt: TGTGCCACCATGGACGACAGGACGCCTGAAAAACTGTTTTTT; d_call: .; v_call: TRBV24-1; j_call: TRBJ1-4; clone_size: many
cdr3_aa: CASALIGGSNQPQHF; cdr3_nt: TGTGCCAGTGCGTTAATTGGGGGGAGCAATCAGCCCCAGCATTTT; d_call: .; v_call: TRBV19; j_call: TRBJ1-5; clone_size: many
cdr3_aa: CASSPRITKPGSNEKLFF; cdr3_nt: TGTGCCAGCAGCCCCCGAATTACAAAGCCGGGATCTAATGAAAAACTGTTTTTT; d_call: .; v_call: TRBV7-9; j_call: TRBJ1-4; clone_size: few
cdr3_aa: CASSSKSGNTIYF; cdr3_nt: TGTGCCAGCAGTTCTAAATCTGGAAACACCATATATTTT; d_call: .; v_call: TRBV6-5; j_call: TRBJ1-3; clone_size: .
cdr3_aa: CASGRGRDNQPQHF; cdr3_nt: TGTGCCAGCGGTCGGGGCAGGGACAATCAGCCCCAGCATTTT; d_call: .; v_call: TRBV2; j_call: TRBJ1-5; clone_size: many
cdr3_aa: CATSRVPGDQETQYF; cdr3_nt: TGTGCCACCAGCAGAGTACCCGGGGATCAAGAGACCCAGTACTTC; d_call: .; v_call: TRBV15; j_call: TRBJ2-5; clone_size: .
cdr3_aa: CASSVGRPLYEQYF; cdr3_nt: TGTGCCAGCAGTGTTGGACGGCCCCTATACGAGCAGTACTTC; d_call: .; v_call: TRBV2; j_call: TRBJ2-7; clone_size: many
cdr3_aa: CATRDSGSGTEAFF; cdr3_nt: TGTGCCACCAGAGACTCCGGGTCTGGCACTGAAGCTTTCTTT; d_call: .; v_call: TRBV15; j_call: TRBJ1-1; clone_size: .
cdr3_aa: CASSLGDTRTYEQYF; cdr3_nt: TGCGCCAGCAGCTTGGGGGACACAAGAACCTACGAGCAGTACTTC; d_call: .; v_call: TRBV5-1; j_call: TRBJ2-7; clone_size: .
cdr3_aa: CASRTPYEQYF; cdr3_nt: TGTGCCAGCAGGACCCCCTACGAGCAGTACTTC; d_call: .; v_call: TRBV25-1; j_call: TRBJ2-7; clone_size: .
cdr3_aa: CASSSGQDGISYTF; cdr3_nt: TGCGCCAGCAGCTCCGGACAGGACGGAATAAGCTACACCTTC; d_call: TRBD1; v_call: TRBV5-1; j_call: TRBJ1-2; clone_size: .
cdr3_aa: CSARGSEGYTF; cdr3_nt: TGCAGTGCTAGAGGGAGTGAGGGCTACACCTTC; d_call: .; v_call: TRBV20-1; j_call: TRBJ1-2; clone_size: many
cdr3_aa: CASSPLTGGVTGELFF; cdr3_nt: TGTGCCAGCAGCCCTTTAACAGGGGGTGTCACCGGGGAGCTGTTTTTT; d_call: TRBD1; v_call: TRBV9; j_call: TRBJ2-2; clone_size: .
cdr3_aa: CASSLDQRGPYNEQFF; cdr3_nt: TGTGCCAGCAGCCTAGACCAGCGGGGGCCCTACAATGAGCAGTTCTTC; d_call: TRBD2; v_call: TRBV4-2; j_call: TRBJ2-1; clone_size: .
cdr3_aa: CASRHGQLGAEAFF; cdr3_nt: TGTGCCAGCAGACACGGACAGCTGGGCGCTGAAGCTTTCTTT; d_call: .; v_call: TRBV12-3/TRBV12-4; j_call: TRBJ1-1; clone_size: many
cdr3_aa: CASSQQGGANYGYTF; cdr3_nt: TGTGCCAGCAGCCAACAGGGGGGAGCTAACTATGGCTACACCTTC; d_call: TRBD1; v_call: TRBV7-9; j_call: TRBJ1-2; clone_size: .